Included here is one TCR beta chain sequence, with context. The time point denotes: peripheral blood 6 weeks after treatment start. This sample stems from a study of PD-L1 blockade in urothelial cancer. Study overall: Men with urothelial cancer arising in the bladder made up most of the 29 patients. A median roughly 150,000 T cells were found in blood samples.

The protocol was immunoSEQ multiplex PCR, while the TCRdb copy is restricted to in-frame clones and leaves out a portion. The sample holds nearly 50,000 clones, 70% to 90% seen once. Deletions cut 6 bases from V and 0 bases from J, with 15 bases between. CDR1 and CDR2 (germline): LNHDA, SQIVND (reference sequence). This CDR3 has 16 amino acids. V is TRBV19 and J is TRBJ2-1, with D hard to call. Sample: PBMCs, taken around atezolizumab (anti-PD-L1) treatment. This sequence originates from a man aged 50 or older with urothelial cancer. The CDR3 region has the DNA TGTGCCAGTAGCCGCCTATTCCCGAGCTCCTACAATGAGCAGTTCTTC. The encoded protein is CASSRLFPSSYNEQFF.